This T cell receptor (beta chain) appears in the sequencing data of a study of blood T cells in healthy people across ages. Combining a sample-barcoded 5' primer with a J-beta primer mix, a second PCR ran for about 6 to 12 cycles. TCRdb redid the calling of the 5' RACE reads with MiXCR, one entry per CDR3 protein. This sample has about 970,000 distinct CDR3 sequences, with roughly 51% found just once. The source of this sequence is an older woman in good health. Input material: blood.

CDR3 region: CASSQRLAGDREQFF. DNA for the CDR3: TGTGCCAGCAGCCAGCGACTAGCGGGAGATCGGGAGCAGTTCTTC. The chain combines TRBV3-1 with TRBJ2-1; 12 positions match TRBD2. Germline V gene lookup returns CDR1 LGHDT and CDR2 YNNKEL (reference sequence). The V segment lost 3 bases and the J segment 10 bases; nucleotides outside the gene matches: 7. CDR3 size: 15 residues.